This T cell receptor beta chain was identified in a study of shared clonotypes between healthy human individuals. Profiled with immunoSEQ multiplex PCR; TCRdb holds only in-frame clones, not every one. The sample consists of hundreds of thousands of clones, 73% of them appearing once. Only Caucasian adults living in Nashville, Tennessee made up the donor group. V lost 4 bases and J lost 6, with 17 bases in between. Germline V lookup: CDR1 SGHRS, CDR2 YFSETQ. This CDR3 region has 14 residues. The sequencing input was memory CD4+ T cells sorted from blood. The sample's subset: CD45RA-negative fraction. The chain carries TRBV5-1 and TRBJ2-7; TRBD1 is a possible D gene (6 bases). The TCR was taken from a woman in her twenties or thirties in good health. The CDR3 spells CASSKSGQSGEQYF. In nucleotides, the CDR3 is TGCGCCAGCAGCAAGAGCGGACAGTCTGGCGAGCAGTACTTC.